These T cell receptor beta chains were read from a single sample in a study of PD-L1 blockade in urothelial cancer. Only in-frame clones appear in the TCRdb table, and some are missing; sequencing was by immunoSEQ multiplex PCR. The data hold approximately 40,000 clones, with 75% to 90% observed a single time. The specimen was PBMCs, collected around atezolizumab (anti-PD-L1) treatment. The receptors come from a man aged 55-75 years with urothelial cancer. Each CDR3 is given with its conserved first and last residue. The order of the fields is clone size, V gene, D gene, J gene, CDR3 protein, CDR3 DNA. A D gene is named only where the DNA matches it firmly. Expanded clones get a size class; other rows say once, few or many, or leave the size out.

size: -
V: TRBV19
D: -
J: TRBJ2-5
CDR3: CASRVGYQEETQYF
DNA: TGTGCCAGTAGAGTCGGCTACCAGGAAGAGACCCAGTACTTC

size: -
V: TRBV5-8
D: -
J: TRBJ2-5
CDR3: CASSLKFGRGVETQYF
DNA: TGTGCCAGCAGCTTGAAATTCGGGCGGGGTGTGGAGACCCAGTACTTC

size: -
V: TRBV7-9
D: TRBD2
J: TRBJ2-3
CDR3: CASSLARGLAGPEDTQYF
DNA: TGTGCCAGCAGCTTAGCGCGGGGACTAGCGGGACCGGAGGATACGCAGTATTTT

size: -
V: TRBV5-5
D: TRBD2
J: TRBJ2-3
CDR3: CASSVGLADTDTQYF
DNA: TGTGCCAGCAGCGTGGGACTAGCGGACACAGATACGCAGTATTTT

size: -
V: TRBV5-1
D: -
J: TRBJ1-1
CDR3: CASSFGRPGTEAFF
DNA: TGCGCCAGCAGCTTCGGTCGCCCCGGCACTGAAGCTTTCTTT

size: once
V: TRBV6-1
D: -
J: TRBJ1-5
CDR3: CASSDWGAGNQPQHF
DNA: TGTGCCAGCAGTGATTGGGGCGCGGGCAATCAGCCCCAGCATTTT

size: -
V: TRBV5-6
D: TRBD1
J: TRBJ2-2
CDR3: CASSYRGGGELFF
DNA: TGTGCCAGCAGCTACAGGGGTGGTGGGGAGCTGTTTTTT

size: -
V: TRBV4-1
D: -
J: TRBJ2-1
CDR3: CASSLHNEQFF
DNA: TGCGCCAGCAGTCTCCACAATGAGCAGTTCTTC

size: -
V: TRBV4-2
D: TRBD1
J: TRBJ2-1
CDR3: CASSQGQGGDNEQFF
DNA: TGTGCCAGCAGCCAGGGACAGGGCGGGGATAATGAGCAGTTCTTC

size: -
V: TRBV7-6
D: -
J: TRBJ2-2
CDR3: CASSLATGLNTGELFF
DNA: TGTGCCAGCAGCTTAGCGACAGGATTGAACACCGGGGAGCTGTTTTTT

size: -
V: TRBV5-6
D: -
J: TRBJ1-1
CDR3: CASSLRGGSSEAFF
DNA: TGTGCCAGCAGCTTGAGAGGAGGGTCGAGTGAAGCTTTCTTT

size: -
V: TRBV29-1
D: -
J: TRBJ1-1
CDR3: CSGTDPDTEAFF
DNA: TGCAGCGGGACAGATCCGGACACTGAAGCTTTCTTT

size: -
V: TRBV19
D: -
J: TRBJ2-1
CDR3: CASSPRRGTYNEQFF
DNA: TGTGCCAGTAGTCCCCGGCGGGGAACCTACAATGAGCAGTTCTTC

size: -
V: TRBV2
D: TRBD1
J: TRBJ1-2
CDR3: CASKQGIGGYTF
DNA: TGTGCCAGTAAACAGGGGATTGGCGGCTACACCTTC

size: -
V: TRBV7-2
D: TRBD2
J: TRBJ2-3
CDR3: CASSFFSGGTTDTQYF
DNA: TGTGCCAGCAGCTTCTTTAGCGGGGGGACCACAGATACGCAGTATTTT

size: -
V: TRBV12-5
D: TRBD1
J: TRBJ1-5
CDR3: CASGLVRRGTGPEFSNQPQHF
DNA: TGTGCTAGTGGTTTGGTACGACGCGGGACAGGTCCAGAATTTAGCAATCAGCCCCAGCATTTT

size: -
V: TRBV10-3
D: -
J: TRBJ1-5
CDR3: CAISESTVQGQPQHF
DNA: TGTGCCATCAGTGAGTCGACAGTCCAGGGTCAGCCCCAGCATTTT

size: -
V: TRBV5-4
D: TRBD1
J: TRBJ2-7
CDR3: CASSVDRGHYEQYF
DNA: TGTGCCAGCAGTGTTGACAGGGGCCACTACGAGCAGTACTTC

size: -
V: TRBV9
D: -
J: TRBJ2-1
CDR3: CASSAVYNEQFF
DNA: TGTGCCAGCAGCGCCGTCTACAATGAGCAGTTCTTC

size: -
V: TRBV10-3
D: TRBD2
J: TRBJ2-7
CDR3: CAISESRIAGSYEQYF
DNA: TGTGCCATCAGTGAGTCGCGAATAGCGGGCTCCTACGAGCAGTACTTC

size: -
V: TRBV30
D: -
J: TRBJ2-2
CDR3: CAWSATVGGELFF
DNA: TGTGCCTGGAGTGCGACAGTGGGCGGGGAGCTGTTTTTT

size: -
V: TRBV14
D: -
J: TRBJ2-7
CDR3: CASSQGHIYEQYF
DNA: TGTGCCAGCAGCCAGGGACACATCTACGAGCAGTACTTC

size: -
V: TRBV14
D: -
J: TRBJ1-1
CDR3: CASSLQSLQGEAFF
DNA: TGTGCCAGCAGCCTACAGTCCCTACAGGGAGAAGCTTTCTTT

size: -
V: TRBV30
D: -
J: TRBJ1-5
CDR3: CASASGGEQPQHF
DNA: TGTGCCTCCGCGTCGGGGGGCGAACAGCCCCAGCATTTT

size: -
V: TRBV29-1
D: TRBD2
J: TRBJ2-3
CDR3: CSVGGGGGADTQYF
DNA: TGCAGCGTTGGAGGGGGCGGGGGGGCTGATACGCAGTATTTT

size: -
V: TRBV5-1
D: TRBD2
J: TRBJ2-5
CDR3: CASSSTVAGGRETQYF
DNA: TGCGCCAGCAGCTCAACAGTAGCGGGGGGCCGGGAGACCCAGTACTTC

size: -
V: TRBV6-5
D: -
J: TRBJ2-7
CDR3: CASSPPGIAYEQYF
DNA: TGTGCCAGCAGCCCTCCAGGGATTGCCTACGAGCAGTACTTC

size: -
V: TRBV5-4
D: TRBD2
J: TRBJ2-1
CDR3: CASSRGTSGNYNEQFF
DNA: TGTGCCAGCAGCAGGGGGACTAGCGGCAACTACAATGAGCAGTTCTTC

size: once
V: TRBV4-3
D: -
J: TRBJ2-1
CDR3: CASSSDSPGGYNEQFF
DNA: TGCGCCAGCAGCTCTGATAGTCCAGGGGGGTACAATGAGCAGTTCTTC

size: -
V: TRBV5-5
D: TRBD1
J: TRBJ2-7
CDR3: CASSLDPGQSYEQYF
DNA: TGTGCCAGCAGCTTGGATCCGGGACAGTCCTACGAGCAGTACTTC

size: -
V: TRBV30
D: -
J: TRBJ2-7
CDR3: CAWSGVGDEQYF
DNA: TGTGCCTGGAGTGGGGTCGGGGACGAGCAGTACTTC

size: -
V: TRBV19
D: -
J: TRBJ1-1
CDR3: CASSFPGGRTEAFF
DNA: TGTGCCAGTAGTTTCCCTGGGGGGAGGACTGAAGCTTTCTTT

size: -
V: TRBV5-1
D: -
J: TRBJ2-2
CDR3: CASSLWGGQNTGELFF
DNA: TGCGCCAGCAGCTTGTGGGGCGGACAGAACACCGGGGAGCTGTTTTTT

size: -
V: TRBV7-9
D: -
J: TRBJ1-2
CDR3: CASSTGRGDEGYTF
DNA: TGTGCCAGCAGCACCGGACGCGGGGATGAGGGCTACACCTTC

size: -
V: TRBV28
D: -
J: TRBJ1-2
CDR3: CASSFVSGNNYGYTF
DNA: TGTGCCAGCAGTTTTGTCTCAGGGAATAACTATGGCTACACCTTC

size: once
V: TRBV19
D: -
J: TRBJ1-4
CDR3: CASSIKARADNEKLFF
DNA: TGTGCCAGTAGTATAAAGGCGCGGGCGGATAATGAAAAACTGTTTTTT

size: -
V: TRBV19
D: TRBD2
J: TRBJ2-3
CDR3: CASSITSGGADTQYF
DNA: TGTGCCAGTAGTATAACTAGCGGGGGGGCAGATACGCAGTATTTT

size: -
V: TRBV7-9
D: -
J: TRBJ2-1
CDR3: CASSRTRGSSYNEQFF
DNA: TGTGCCAGCAGCCGGACAAGGGGGAGCTCCTACAATGAGCAGTTCTTC

size: -
V: TRBV6-6
D: TRBD2
J: TRBJ2-5
CDR3: CASSYGLGETQYF
DNA: TGTGCCAGCAGTTACGGACTAGGAGAGACCCAGTACTTC

size: -
V: TRBV7-9
D: TRBD1
J: TRBJ2-7
CDR3: CASSRQTGVPHEQYF
DNA: TGTGCCAGCAGCAGACAGACAGGGGTTCCCCACGAGCAGTACTTC

size: once
V: TRBV25-1
D: -
J: TRBJ1-2
CDR3: CASSLAGDPYGYTF
DNA: TGTGCCAGCAGCTTGGCAGGGGACCCCTATGGCTACACCTTC